Detailed here is one T cell receptor (beta chain). These data are taken from a study of blood T cell repertoires in COVID-19. Study context: Sources were T cells, B-cell-depleted T cells, or PBMCs; the material itself was cDNA or gDNA.

As originally analysed: The authors estimated nucleated cell counts from reference gene primer amplification. Using immunoSEQ multiplex PCR, the repertoire was profiled, and TCRdb retains in-frame clones only, with some absent. V, J and clone size reflect that table, while D and trimming were determined from the DNA. The sample has 100,000 to 150,000 clones; 65% to 90% are singletons. The CDR3 consists of 16 residues. Germline CDR1 is SGHRS and CDR2 is YFSETQ. The V and J ends lost 2 bases and 5 bases, in that order; junction bases with no gene match: 7. The receptor comes from a woman aged 80 or over with acute or convalescent COVID-19. The chain carries TRBV5-1 and TRBJ1-6; 7 positions agree with TRBD1. What was sequenced was peripheral blood. The chain's CDR3 is CASSLNGQGDNSPLHF. CDR3 bases: TGCGCCAGCAGCTTAAATGGTCAGGGGGATAATTCACCCCTCCACTTT.